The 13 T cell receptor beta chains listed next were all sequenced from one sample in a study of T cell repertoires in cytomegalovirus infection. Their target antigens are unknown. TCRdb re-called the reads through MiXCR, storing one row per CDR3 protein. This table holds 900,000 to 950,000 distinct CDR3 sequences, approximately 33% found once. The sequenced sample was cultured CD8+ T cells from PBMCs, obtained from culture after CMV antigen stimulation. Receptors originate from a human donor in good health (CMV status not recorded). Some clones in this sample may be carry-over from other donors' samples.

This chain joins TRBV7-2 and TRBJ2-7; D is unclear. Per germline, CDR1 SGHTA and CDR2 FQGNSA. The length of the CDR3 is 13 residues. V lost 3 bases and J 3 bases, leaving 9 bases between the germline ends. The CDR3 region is CASSFEVFYEQYF. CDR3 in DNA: TGTGCCAGCAGCTTCGAGGTCTTCTACGAGCAGTACTTC.

The CDR3 loop reads CASSHEGSTDTQYF. DNA of the CDR3: TGCGCCAGCAGCCATGAAGGTAGCACAGATACGCAGTATTTT. The gene calls are TRBV5-1 and TRBJ2-3; no firm D call. Between the trimmed V and J ends, which lost 4 bases and 0 bases, there was a span of 9 bases. There are 14 residues in the CDR3. Germline assignment: CDR1 SGHRS and CDR2 YFSETQ.

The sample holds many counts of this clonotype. CDR3 in DNA: TGTGCCAGCAGTAACACAGGGGGCCGGGTCTACGAGCAGTACGTC. Amino acid sequence: CASSNTGGRVYEQYV. The chain recombines TRBV28 with TRBJ2-7, with TRBD1 matching over 9 bases. Losses at the gene ends were 5 bases for V and 3 bases for J; bases not matched to a gene: 8. Germline-derived CDR1 and CDR2 are MDHEN and SYDVKM. This CDR3 has 15 amino acids.

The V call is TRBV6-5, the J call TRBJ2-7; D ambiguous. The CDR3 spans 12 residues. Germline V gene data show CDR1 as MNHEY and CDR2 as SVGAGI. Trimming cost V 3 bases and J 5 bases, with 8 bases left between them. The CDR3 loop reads CASSYGLDEQYF. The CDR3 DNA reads TGTGCCAGCAGTTATGGGTTGGACGAGCAGTACTTC.

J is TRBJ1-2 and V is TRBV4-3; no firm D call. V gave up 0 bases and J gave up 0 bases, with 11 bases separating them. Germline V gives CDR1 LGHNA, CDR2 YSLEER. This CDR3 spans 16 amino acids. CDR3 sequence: CASSQDLHSANYGYTF. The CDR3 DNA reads TGCGCCAGCAGCCAAGATCTACACTCCGCTAACTATGGCTACACCTTC.

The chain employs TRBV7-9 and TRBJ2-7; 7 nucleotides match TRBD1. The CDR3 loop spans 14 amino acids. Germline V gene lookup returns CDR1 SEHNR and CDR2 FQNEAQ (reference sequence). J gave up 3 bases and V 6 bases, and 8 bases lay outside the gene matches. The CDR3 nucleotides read TGTGCCAGCAGGCCCAGACAGGGTCTCTACGAGCAGTACTTC. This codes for CASRPRQGLYEQYF. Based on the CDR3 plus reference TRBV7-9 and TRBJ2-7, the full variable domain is DTGVSQNPRHKITKRGQNVTFRCDPISEHNRLYWYRQTLGQGPEFLTYFQNEAQLEKSRLLSDRFSAERPKGSFSTLEIQRTEQGDSAMYLCASRPRQGLYEQYFGPGTRLTVT.

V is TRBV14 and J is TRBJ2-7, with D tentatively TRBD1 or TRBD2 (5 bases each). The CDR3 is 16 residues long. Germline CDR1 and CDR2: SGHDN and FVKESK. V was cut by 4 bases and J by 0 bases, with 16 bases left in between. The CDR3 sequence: CASSPAIGTSSYEQYV. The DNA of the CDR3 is TGTGCCAGCAGCCCCGCGATCGGGACGAGCTCCTACGAGCAGTACGTC.

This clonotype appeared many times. CDR3 DNA sequence: TGTGCCAGCAGCTCTAGCGGGGGGGGAGGAAAGGGTGAGCAGTTCTTC. Encoded protein: CASSSSGGGGKGEQFF. The chain combines TRBV7-8 with TRBJ2-1; 12 bases map to TRBD2. CDR3 length: 16 amino acids. Germline lookup yields CDR1 SGHVS and CDR2 FQNEAQ. The trim removed 4 bases at V and 9 bases at J, leaving 10 bases unmatched.

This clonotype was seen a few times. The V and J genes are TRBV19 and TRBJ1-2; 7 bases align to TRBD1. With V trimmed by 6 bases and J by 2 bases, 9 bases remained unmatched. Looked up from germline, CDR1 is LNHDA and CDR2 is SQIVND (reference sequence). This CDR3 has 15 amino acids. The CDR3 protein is CASSNPGQPNYGYTF. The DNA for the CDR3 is TGTGCCAGTAGCAATCCGGGACAGCCGAACTATGGCTACACCTTC.

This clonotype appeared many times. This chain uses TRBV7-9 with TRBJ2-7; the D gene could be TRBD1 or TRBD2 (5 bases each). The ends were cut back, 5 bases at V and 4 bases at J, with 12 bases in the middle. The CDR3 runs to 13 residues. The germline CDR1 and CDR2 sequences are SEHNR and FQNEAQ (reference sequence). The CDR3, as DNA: TGTGCCAGCAGCCTACCGGGGCAATACGAGCAGTACGTC. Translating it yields CASSLPGQYEQYV.

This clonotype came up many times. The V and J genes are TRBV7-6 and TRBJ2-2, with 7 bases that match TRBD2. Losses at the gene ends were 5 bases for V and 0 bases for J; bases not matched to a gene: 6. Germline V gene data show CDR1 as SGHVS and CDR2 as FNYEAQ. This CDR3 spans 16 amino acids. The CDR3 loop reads CASSLGLDSNTGELFF. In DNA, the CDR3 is TGTGCCAGCAGCCTTGGACTAGATTCGAACACCGGGGAGCTGTTTTTT.

CDR3 in DNA: TGCGCCAGCAGCCAAGGCCTAATGGGGACTGACGAAAAACTGTTTTTT. It translates to CASSQGLMGTDEKLFF. The rearrangement links TRBV4-3 to TRBJ1-4; D perhaps matches TRBD1 (5 bases). Germline loops: CDR1 LGHNA, CDR2 YSLEER. Trimming cost V 1 base and J 8 bases, with 17 bases left between them. This CDR3 spans 16 amino acids.

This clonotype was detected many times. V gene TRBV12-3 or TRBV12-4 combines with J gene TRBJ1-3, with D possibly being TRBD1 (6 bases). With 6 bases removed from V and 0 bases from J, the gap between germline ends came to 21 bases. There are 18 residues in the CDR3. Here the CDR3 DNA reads TGTGCCAGCAGACTCCACAGGGCCGGGGGGTACTCTGGAAACACCATATATTTT. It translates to CASRLHRAGGYSGNTIYF.